These T cell receptor beta chains were read from a single sample in a study of CD8 T cells in ankylosing spondylitis. TCRdb re-called the 5' RACE reads through MiXCR, storing one row per CDR3 protein. This sample has about 390,000 distinct CDR3 sequences, with 20% to 25% found just once. What was sequenced was blood, either unsorted or a sorted T cell fraction (not recorded which). The receptors derive from a male donor with ankylosing spondylitis. CDR3s include the opening cysteine and the closing phenylalanine or tryptophan. The D gene is left open where the match is weak. Size is omitted from some rows. Given values are once, few, many or a class for expanded clones.

D: -
size: -
J: TRBJ2-7
V: TRBV5-1
DNA: TGCGCCAGCAGCTTGGGGGACACCCCTCGCGAGCAGTACTTC
CDR3: CASSLGDTPREQYF

D: TRBD1
size: few
J: TRBJ1-5
V: TRBV20-1
DNA: TGCAGCCAGGGGACAGGGGAACAGCCCCAGCATTTT
CDR3: CSQGTGEQPQHF

D: -
size: -
J: TRBJ1-2
V: TRBV19
DNA: TGTGCCAGTAGTATTTTAGCAGGCAATAACTATGGCTACACCTTC
CDR3: CASSILAGNNYGYTF

D: -
size: -
J: TRBJ2-2
V: TRBV3-1
DNA: TGTGCCAGCAGCCTCCGCCAGGGAACCGGGGAGCTGTTTTTT
CDR3: CASSLRQGTGELFF

D: -
size: few
J: TRBJ1-1
V: TRBV29-1
DNA: TGCAGCGTTGGAGACTATAATTACCGGACAGCCGGGGGAGCTTTCTTT
CDR3: CSVGDYNYRTAGGAFF

D: -
size: few
J: TRBJ2-5
V: TRBV5-1
DNA: TGCGCCAGCAGCTTGGTTGCGGGGGCCGGCGAGACCCAGTACTTC
CDR3: CASSLVAGAGETQYF

D: TRBD1
size: -
J: TRBJ2-3
V: TRBV4-2
DNA: TGTGCCAGCAGCCAAGGAGGAACAGGGGGCACAGATACGCAGTATTTT
CDR3: CASSQGGTGGTDTQYF

D: -
size: -
J: TRBJ2-3
V: TRBV2
DNA: TGTGCCAGCAGTGAAGGATTCGGGGTCGGAGATACGCAGTATTTT
CDR3: CASSEGFGVGDTQYF

D: -
size: few
J: TRBJ2-1
V: TRBV2
DNA: TGTGCCAGCAGAAGACCGGGGAACAGGAATGAGCAGTTCTTC
CDR3: CASRRPGNRNEQFF

D: TRBD1
size: few
J: TRBJ1-2
V: TRBV9
DNA: TGTGCCAGCAGCGCGGGAGACAGGGGATATGGCTACACCTTC
CDR3: CASSAGDRGYGYTF

D: -
size: -
J: TRBJ2-1
V: TRBV27
DNA: TGTGCCAGCAGTCAGACTAGAGGGGGGGGTAATGAGCAGTTCTTC
CDR3: CASSQTRGGGNEQFF

D: -
size: few
J: TRBJ1-5
V: TRBV7-2
DNA: TGTGCCAGCAGCTTAGAATCAGCAGCGAGCAATCAGCCCCAGCATTTT
CDR3: CASSLESAASNQPQHF

D: -
size: -
J: TRBJ2-1
V: TRBV5-6
DNA: TGTGCCAGCGGCGCTAGCCCAAGTGACTACAATGAGCAGTTCTTC
CDR3: CASGASPSDYNEQFF

D: TRBD2
size: -
J: TRBJ2-5
V: TRBV2
DNA: TGTGCCAGCGGACCTAGCGGGATGCAAGAGACCCAGTACTTC
CDR3: CASGPSGMQETQYF

D: TRBD2
size: -
J: TRBJ2-3
V: TRBV15
DNA: TGTGCCACCAGCAGAGACGTGGTAGCGGGAAGCACAGATACGCAGTATTTT
CDR3: CATSRDVVAGSTDTQYF

D: -
size: few
J: TRBJ1-5
V: TRBV11-2
DNA: TGTGCCAGCAGCTTAGGCCGGACTCAGCCCCAGCATTTT
CDR3: CASSLGRTQPQHF

D: TRBD2
size: few
J: TRBJ2-2
V: TRBV20-1
DNA: TGCAGTGCTAGAGCCCCTTTAGCGGGAGTAGACACCGGGGAGCTGTTTTTT
CDR3: CSARAPLAGVDTGELFF

D: TRBD2
size: few
J: TRBJ2-1
V: TRBV7-8
DNA: TGTGCCAGCAGCTTAGGGACTAGCGGGAACTACAATGAGCAGTTCTTC
CDR3: CASSLGTSGNYNEQFF

D: TRBD1
size: many
J: TRBJ2-7
V: TRBV29-1
DNA: TGCAGCGTTGTGACAGGGTCAAACGAGCAGTACTTC
CDR3: CSVVTGSNEQYF

D: -
size: -
J: TRBJ2-5
V: TRBV7-2
DNA: TGTGCCAGCAGCCTAACCCGGGGGGAGACCCAGTACTTC
CDR3: CASSLTRGETQYF

D: -
size: -
J: TRBJ1-2
V: TRBV5-1
DNA: TGCGCCAGCAGCTTGGAGGGGACGAGTGCCTACACCTTC
CDR3: CASSLEGTSAYTF

D: -
size: few
J: TRBJ2-3
V: TRBV12-3/TRBV12-4
DNA: TGTGCCAGCACTAAGGACGGGACCAGAGGTGGCACAGATACGCAGTATTTT
CDR3: CASTKDGTRGGTDTQYF

D: -
size: -
J: TRBJ1-1
V: TRBV7-2
DNA: TGTGCCAGCAGCTTTATCAGAAACACTGAAGCTTTCTTT
CDR3: CASSFIRNTEAFF

D: -
size: few
J: TRBJ1-6
V: TRBV7-3
DNA: TGTGCCAGCAGCTTGGACGGACACCTCAGGGCACCCCTCCACTTT
CDR3: CASSLDGHLRAPLHF

D: TRBD2
size: -
J: TRBJ2-1
V: TRBV27
DNA: TGTGCCAGCATCGGCGCGGGAGCCTTCTACAATGAGCAGTTCTTC
CDR3: CASIGAGAFYNEQFF

D: -
size: few
J: TRBJ2-1
V: TRBV20-1
DNA: TGCAGTGCTGCCCCTAGACAGAATACATACAATGAGCAGTTCTTC
CDR3: CSAAPRQNTYNEQFF

D: -
size: few
J: TRBJ2-1
V: TRBV28
DNA: TGTGCCAGCAGGTACAGGGTGAATGAGCAGTTCTTC
CDR3: CASRYRVNEQFF

D: -
size: few
J: TRBJ1-5
V: TRBV6-1
DNA: TGTGCCAGCACCCAGGTTCAGGGTCGGGTCAATCAGCCCCAGCATTTT
CDR3: CASTQVQGRVNQPQHF